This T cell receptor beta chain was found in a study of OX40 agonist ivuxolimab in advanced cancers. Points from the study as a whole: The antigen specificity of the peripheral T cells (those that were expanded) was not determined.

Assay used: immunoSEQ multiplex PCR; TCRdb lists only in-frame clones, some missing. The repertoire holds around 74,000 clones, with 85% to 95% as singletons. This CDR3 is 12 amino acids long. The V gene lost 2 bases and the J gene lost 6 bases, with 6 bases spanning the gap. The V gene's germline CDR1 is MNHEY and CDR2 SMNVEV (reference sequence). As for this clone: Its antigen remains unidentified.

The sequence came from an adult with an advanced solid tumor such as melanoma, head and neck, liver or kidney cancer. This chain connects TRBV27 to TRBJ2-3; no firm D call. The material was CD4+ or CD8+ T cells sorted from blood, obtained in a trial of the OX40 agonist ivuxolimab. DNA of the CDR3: TGTGCCAGCAGTTTAAACGTGGATACGCAGTATTTT. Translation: CASSLNVDTQYF.